These 15 T cell receptor beta chains came from one sample sequenced in a study of blood T cells in healthy people across ages. A second about 7 to 11 cycle PCR used barcoded and J-beta primers. TCRdb used MiXCR to reprocess the 5' RACE reads, holding one entry per CDR3 protein. The table shows 500,000 to 700,000 distinct CDR3 sequences, with around 31% occurring only once. The sample consisted of blood. These receptors all come from a woman of 80 years or more in good health.

This sequence joins TRBV10-3 and TRBJ2-7; D perhaps matches TRBD1 (6 bases). Trimming stripped 5 bases from V and 1 base from J, with 21 bases between. This CDR3 comprises 17 residues. From germline, CDR1 is ENHRY and CDR2 SYGVKD. The chain's CDR3 is CAISSRADSRPSYEQYF. CDR3 nucleotides: TGTGCCATCAGTTCTCGAGCGGACAGCCGACCGTCCTACGAGCAGTACTTC.

At least ten counts were recorded for this clonotype. The chain has TRBV20-1 and TRBJ2-3, with 8 nucleotides matching TRBD2. Looked up from germline, CDR1 is DFQATT and CDR2 is SNEGSKA (reference sequence). CDR3 length: 15 residues. V lost 0 bases, J lost 2 bases, and 4 bases stayed unmatched. CDR3 nucleotide sequence: TGCAGTGCTAGAGAAGCGGGGGATGACACAGATACGCAGTATTTT. It encodes CSAREAGDDTDTQYF.

This clonotype was detected ten times or more. The J gene is TRBJ1-2, the V gene TRBV9, with D unclear. The V gene's germline CDR1 is SGDLS and CDR2 YYNGEE. The CDR3 is 14 residues long. With 3 bases removed from V and 0 bases from J, the gap between germline ends came to 9 bases. CDR3 DNA: TGTGCCAGCAGCGCCGGACGGGCTAACTATGGCTACACCTTC. The encoded protein is CASSAGRANYGYTF.

The chain uses TRBV3-1 and TRBJ2-2; 7 bases line up with TRBD2. The length of the CDR3 is 16 residues. Germline trimming cut 4 bases from V and 1 base from J; bases unmatched to any gene: 6. The germline V gene has CDR1 LGHDT and CDR2 YNNKEL (reference sequence). The CDR3 here is CASSPRGSGNTGELFF. The DNA of the CDR3 is TGTGCCAGCAGCCCGCGGGGGTCGGGGAACACCGGGGAGCTGTTTTTT.

The chain uses TRBV30 and TRBJ1-5; 9 nucleotides line up with TRBD1. V lost 0 bases and J lost 8; bases outside the gene matches: 2. The length of the CDR3 is 13 residues. The germline V gene encodes CDR1 GTSNPN and CDR2 SVGIG (reference sequence). CDR3 coding DNA: TGTGCCTGGAGTGTTGGACAGGGGAAGCCCCAGCATTTT. This gives the protein CAWSVGQGKPQHF.

The rearrangement uses TRBV7-9 and TRBJ2-1; perhaps D is TRBD1 or TRBD2 (5 bases each). The CDR3 covers 11 residues. CDR1 and CDR2 (germline): SEHNR, FQNEAQ (reference sequence). With 11 bases removed from V and 0 bases from J, the gap between germline ends came to 5 bases. This CDR3 reads CAGGSYNEQFF. The DNA for the CDR3 is TGTGCCGGGGGCTCCTACAATGAGCAGTTCTTC.

About this clonotype itself: At one boundary the junction diverges from the germline segment, which might be a read error. The rearrangement links TRBV6-5 to TRBJ2-1, with D tentatively TRBD1 or TRBD2 (5 bases each). CDR3 size: 16 residues. Germline values: CDR1 MNHEY, CDR2 SVGAGI. Here the CDR3 DNA reads TGTGCCAGCAGCTCCGGGACCCCCGGAGACTACAATGATCAGTTCTTC. It encodes CASSSGTPGDYNDQFF.

The genes are TRBV7-8 and TRBJ1-5, with D possibly TRBD1 on 5 matching bases. The CDR3 loop spans 13 amino acids. CDR1 is SGHVS, CDR2 FQNEAQ, per germline. Trimming took off 4 bases at V and 3 bases at J, with 7 bases between the two ends. CDR3 loop: CASSSGYNQPQHF. CDR3 nucleotide sequence: TGTGCCAGCAGCTCAGGGTACAATCAGCCCCAGCATTTT.

The chain links TRBV20-1 to TRBJ2-7; the D is unclear. This CDR3 has 13 residues. Trimming removed 3 bases at V and 6 bases at J, with 15 bases between. The germline V gene encodes CDR1 DFQATT and CDR2 SNEGSKA (reference sequence). As DNA, the CDR3 is TGCAGTGCTAGTACTCCGGGTCGAGGCGAGCAGTACTTC. This encodes CSASTPGRGEQYF.

This clonotype was recorded many times. The CDR3 loop reads CASSMDSSYNEQFF. CDR3 bases: TGTGCCAGCAGTATGGACAGCTCCTACAATGAGCAGTTCTTC. The chain employs TRBV28 and TRBJ2-1; a weak D match, TRBD1 (6 bases). The germline CDR1 and CDR2 sequences are MDHEN and SYDVKM. The V end was cut by 5 bases, the J end by 0 bases, with 8 bases between. The CDR3 loop spans 14 amino acids. Based on the CDR3 plus reference TRBV28 and TRBJ2-1, the full variable domain is DVKVTQSSRYLVKRTGEKVFLECVQDMDHENMFWYRQDPGLGLRLIYFSYDVKMKEKGDIPEGYSVSREKKERFSLILESASTNQTSMYLCASSMDSSYNEQFFGPGTRLTVL.

This clonotype has a handful of counts. A read error is possible here, since a much larger clone lies one base away. The rearrangement joins TRBV29-1 to TRBJ1-2, with a possible D match to TRBD1 (6 bases). Germline V CDR1 and CDR2: SQVTM, ANQGSEA. The CDR3 runs to 13 residues. Trimming took off 1 base at V and 4 bases at J, with 10 bases between the two ends. The CDR3 bases are TGCAGCGTTGAAGCCGGACAGAGCTATGGCTACACCTTC. Protein sequence: CSVEAGQSYGYTF.

The rearrangement links TRBV19 to TRBJ1-2; 7 nucleotides align to TRBD1. Germline CDR1 reads LNHDA; CDR2 reads SQIVND (reference sequence). The CDR3 totals 16 residues. Unmatched junction bases numbered 20, after V lost 10 bases and J lost 6 bases. The CDR3 region is CATKAPIDREQNGYTF. CDR3 nucleotide sequence: TGTGCCACGAAGGCCCCTATTGACAGGGAACAGAATGGCTACACCTTC.

The rearrangement links TRBV6-4 to TRBJ2-1; 12 nucleotides line up with TRBD2. CDR3 length equals 15 residues. Unmatched junction bases numbered 3, after V lost 4 bases and J lost 5 bases. Germline V lookup: CDR1 MRHNA, CDR2 SNTAGT. Written as DNA, the CDR3 is TGTGCCAGCAGTGCACTAGCGGGAGGAAACAATGAGCAGTTCTTC. This translates into CASSALAGGNNEQFF.

A word on this clonotype: At one boundary the junction diverges from the germline segment, which might be a read error. The gene calls are TRBV6-5 and TRBJ1-2; the D is unclear. Germline CDR1 and CDR2: MNHEY and SVGAGI. The CDR3 spans 15 residues. This CDR3 reads CASGYSTHINYGYTF. The CDR3 coding sequence is TGTGCCAGCGGTTACTCAACCCATATTAACTATGGCTACACCTTC.

About this clonotype itself: It may be a read error: a sequence one base away is much more abundant. The chain uses TRBV21-1 and TRBJ1-2; the table's D call of TRBD1 was not tested on the DNA. TRBV21-1 is an annotated pseudogene. This CDR3 has 14 amino acids. CDR3 nucleotide sequence: TGTGCCGGCAGTCGGCCAGGGGGCGTCTATGGCTACACCTTC. It encodes CAGSRPGGVYGYTF.